This entry concerns a single T cell receptor (beta chain). Antigen: not known. Mouse names are used for the genes. Other DNA sequences in this specimen translate into the identical CDR3. These data are taken from a study of CD8+ T cells in alopecia areata. Study details: C3H/HeJ donors aged roughly 6-13 months with spontaneous alopecia supplied skin grafted onto approximately 6-10-week-old female C3H/HeJ mice.

cDNA prepared by RNA extraction and subsequent reverse transcription served as the template for sequencing. The table came from immunoSEQ multiplex PCR; TCRdb's copy has only in-frame clones and leaves some out. The repertoire consists of more than 250,000 clones, none detected only once. General study points: Mouse data revealed clearer TCR sharing than patient data did, a gap possibly tied to HLA. There were also resident alphabeta T cells of normal skin sequenced in scalp samples. Lesional scalp exceeded normal scalp in clonality, especially in alopecia totalis/universalis.

The sorting of pooled cutaneous lymph node cells relied on CD4, CD8alpha, NKG2D, NKG2ACE and other markers. Sequences were obtained from CD4+ T cells sorted from a lymph node. The sequence was collected from a C3H/HeJ mouse with alopecia areata. The strain bears MHC haplotype H2-k.

The CDR3 sequence: CTCSAGGGSYEQYF. CDR3 DNA (partial): TGCACCTGCAGTGCAGGTGGGGGGTCTTAT. The rearrangement joins TRBV1 to TRBJ2-7, with 7 bases matching TRBD2. The read ends 4 residues shy of where the CDR3 ends; the end is completed using the germline J gene. The CDR3 has 14 amino acids. The germline V gene encodes CDR1 NSQYPW and CDR2 LRSPGD (reference sequence).